What follows describes a single T cell receptor (beta chain). The CDR3 is made up of 15 amino acids. Germline loops: CDR1 LNHDA, CDR2 SQIVND (reference sequence). V lost 6 bases, J lost 1 base, and 15 bases lay in between. Participants were placed into cohorts based on the clinical history they reported. This sample was included in a study of blood T cell repertoires in COVID-19. Source study methods: Using reference gene primer amplification, nucleated cell counts were estimated. The protocol was immunoSEQ multiplex PCR, while the TCRdb copy is restricted to in-frame clones and leaves out a portion. V and J calls and clone size are given by that table; D and trimming were obtained from the DNA. The table lists 200,000 to 250,000 clones, around 80% of them singletons.

This rearrangement joins TRBV19 to TRBJ1-1; a possible D gene is TRBD1 (5 bases). Sequencing was performed on PBMCs or T cells enriched from blood (not recorded which). This TCR came from a woman between 35 and 50 years old with acute COVID-19. In DNA form, the CDR3 reads TGTGCCAGTAGAATCAGGGATGATACGAACACTGAAGCTTTCTTT. Protein sequence: CASRIRDDTNTEAFF.